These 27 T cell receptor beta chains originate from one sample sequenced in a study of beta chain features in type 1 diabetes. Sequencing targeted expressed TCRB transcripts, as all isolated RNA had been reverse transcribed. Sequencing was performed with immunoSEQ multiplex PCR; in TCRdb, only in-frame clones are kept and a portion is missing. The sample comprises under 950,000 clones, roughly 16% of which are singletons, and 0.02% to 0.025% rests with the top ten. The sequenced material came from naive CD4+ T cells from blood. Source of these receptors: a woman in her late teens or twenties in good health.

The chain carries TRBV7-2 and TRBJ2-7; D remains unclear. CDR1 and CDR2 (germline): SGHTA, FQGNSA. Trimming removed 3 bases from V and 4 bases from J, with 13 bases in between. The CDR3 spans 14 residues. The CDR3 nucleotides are TGTGCCAGCAGCTTGTCCGGCTCCCCGTACGAGCAGTACTTC. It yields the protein CASSLSGSPYEQYF.

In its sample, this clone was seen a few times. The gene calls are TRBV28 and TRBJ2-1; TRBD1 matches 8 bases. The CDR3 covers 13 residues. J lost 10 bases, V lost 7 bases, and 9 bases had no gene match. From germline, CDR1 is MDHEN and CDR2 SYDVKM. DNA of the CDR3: TGTGCCAGCACCCCCCCGGACAGGGTAGAGCAGTTCTTC. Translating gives CASTPPDRVEQFF. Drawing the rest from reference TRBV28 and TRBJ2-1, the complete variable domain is DVKVTQSSRYLVKRTGEKVFLECVQDMDHENMFWYRQDPGLGLRLIYFSYDVKMKEKGDIPEGYSVSREKKERFSLILESASTNQTSMYLCASTPPDRVEQFFGPGTRLTVL.

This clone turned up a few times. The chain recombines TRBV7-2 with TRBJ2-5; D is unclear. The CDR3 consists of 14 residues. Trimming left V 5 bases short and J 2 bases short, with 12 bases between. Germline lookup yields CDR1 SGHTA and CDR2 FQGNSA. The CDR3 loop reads CASSVSEWQETQYF. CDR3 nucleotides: TGTGCCAGCAGCGTTAGTGAGTGGCAAGAGACCCAGTACTTC. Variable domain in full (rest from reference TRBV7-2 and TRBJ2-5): GAGVSQSPSNKVTEKGKDVELRCDPISGHTALYWYRQSLGQGLEFLIYFQGNSAPDKSGLPSDRFSAERTGGSVSTLTIQRTQQEDSAVYLCASSVSEWQETQYFGPGTRLLVL.

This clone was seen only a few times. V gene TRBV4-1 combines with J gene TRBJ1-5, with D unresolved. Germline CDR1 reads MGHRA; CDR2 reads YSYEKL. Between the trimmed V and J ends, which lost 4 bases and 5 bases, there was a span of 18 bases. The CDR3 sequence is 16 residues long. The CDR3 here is CASSLSDSPGHQPQHF. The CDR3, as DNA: TGCGCCAGCAGCCTTTCGGACTCCCCTGGGCATCAGCCCCAGCATTTT.

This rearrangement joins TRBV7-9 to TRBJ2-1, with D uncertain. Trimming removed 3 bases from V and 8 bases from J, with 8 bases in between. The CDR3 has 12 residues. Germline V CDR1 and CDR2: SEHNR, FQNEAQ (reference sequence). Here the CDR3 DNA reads TGTGCCAGCAGCTTTAGGGCCCATGAGCAGTTCTTC. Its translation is CASSFRAHEQFF.

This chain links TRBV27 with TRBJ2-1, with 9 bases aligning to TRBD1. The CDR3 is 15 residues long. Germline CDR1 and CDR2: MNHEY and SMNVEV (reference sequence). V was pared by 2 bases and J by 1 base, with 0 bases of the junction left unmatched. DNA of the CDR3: TGTGCCAGCAGTTTAGACAGGGGGTCCTACAATGAGCAGTTCTTC. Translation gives CASSLDRGSYNEQFF.

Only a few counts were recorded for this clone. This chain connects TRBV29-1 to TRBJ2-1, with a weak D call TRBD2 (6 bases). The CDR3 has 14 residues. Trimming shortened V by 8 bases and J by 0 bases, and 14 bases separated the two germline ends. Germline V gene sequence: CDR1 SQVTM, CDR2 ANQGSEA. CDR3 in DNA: TGCAGCTCCTCTGGGGGGTACTCCTACAATGAGCAGTTCTTC. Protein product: CSSSGGYSYNEQFF.

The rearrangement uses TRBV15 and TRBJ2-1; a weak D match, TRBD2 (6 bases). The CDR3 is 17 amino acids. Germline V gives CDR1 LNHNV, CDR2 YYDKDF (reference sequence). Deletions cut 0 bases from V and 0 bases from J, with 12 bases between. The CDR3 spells CATSREGGRTSYNEQFF. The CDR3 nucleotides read TGTGCCACCAGCAGAGAGGGGGGTAGGACCTCCTACAATGAGCAGTTCTTC.

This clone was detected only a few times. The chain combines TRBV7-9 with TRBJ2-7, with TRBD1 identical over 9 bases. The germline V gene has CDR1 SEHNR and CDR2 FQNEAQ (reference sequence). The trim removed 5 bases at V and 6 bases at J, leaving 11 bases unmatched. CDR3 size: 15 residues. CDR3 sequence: CASSHRDREGSEQYF. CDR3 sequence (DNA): TGTGCCAGCAGCCATAGGGACAGGGAAGGGAGCGAGCAGTACTTC.

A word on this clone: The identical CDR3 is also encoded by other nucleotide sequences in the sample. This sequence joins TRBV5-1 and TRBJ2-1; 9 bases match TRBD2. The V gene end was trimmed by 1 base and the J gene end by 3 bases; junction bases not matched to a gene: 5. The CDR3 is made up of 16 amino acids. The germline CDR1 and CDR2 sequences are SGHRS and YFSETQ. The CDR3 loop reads CASSLLLAGSYNEQFF. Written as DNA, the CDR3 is TGCGCCAGCAGCTTGTTACTAGCGGGTAGCTACAATGAGCAGTTCTTC.

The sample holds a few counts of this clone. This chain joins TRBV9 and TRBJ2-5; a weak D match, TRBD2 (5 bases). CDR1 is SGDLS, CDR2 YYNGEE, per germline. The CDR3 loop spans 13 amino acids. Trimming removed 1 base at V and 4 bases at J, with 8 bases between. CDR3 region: CASSVSAGETQYF. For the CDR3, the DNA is TGTGCCAGCAGCGTATCGGCGGGAGAGACCCAGTACTTC.

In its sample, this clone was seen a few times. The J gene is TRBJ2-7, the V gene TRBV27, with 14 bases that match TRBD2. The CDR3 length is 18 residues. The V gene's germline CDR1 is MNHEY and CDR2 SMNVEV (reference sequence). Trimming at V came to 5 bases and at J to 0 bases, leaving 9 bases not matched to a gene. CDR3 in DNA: TGTGCCAGCAGTCTAGGACTAGCGGGAGGCCGTAGCTCCTACGAGCAGTACTTC. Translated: CASSLGLAGGRSSYEQYF.

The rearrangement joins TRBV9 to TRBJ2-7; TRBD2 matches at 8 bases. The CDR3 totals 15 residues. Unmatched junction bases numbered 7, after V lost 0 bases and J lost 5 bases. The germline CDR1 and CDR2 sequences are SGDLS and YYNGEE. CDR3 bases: TGTGCCAGCAGCGTAGCGGCGGGAGGACAGAACGAGCAGTACTTC. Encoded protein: CASSVAAGGQNEQYF.

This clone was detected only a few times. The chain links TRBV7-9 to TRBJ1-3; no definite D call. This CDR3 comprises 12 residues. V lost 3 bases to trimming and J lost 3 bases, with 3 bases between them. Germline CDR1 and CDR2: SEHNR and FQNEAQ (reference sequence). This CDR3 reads CASSFGGNTIYF. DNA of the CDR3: TGTGCCAGCAGCTTCGGTGGAAACACCATATATTTT.

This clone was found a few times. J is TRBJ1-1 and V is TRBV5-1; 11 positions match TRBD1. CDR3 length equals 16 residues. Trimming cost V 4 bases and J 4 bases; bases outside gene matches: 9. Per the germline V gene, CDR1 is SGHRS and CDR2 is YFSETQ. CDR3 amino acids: CASSTGQGALGTEAFF. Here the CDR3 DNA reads TGCGCCAGCAGCACCGGACAGGGGGCCTTGGGCACTGAAGCTTTCTTT.

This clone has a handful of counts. The CDR3 DNA follows: TGTGCCAGCAGCCAAGAACCCCTCGGGGACACCGGGGAGCTGTTTTTT. Protein product: CASSQEPLGDTGELFF. This sequence joins TRBV4-2 and TRBJ2-2, with D possibly matching TRBD2 (5 bases). The CDR3 length is 16 residues. The germline V and J ends were trimmed by 0 bases and 3 bases, with 11 bases remaining between them. CDR1 LGHNA and CDR2 YNFKEQ come from the germline V gene.

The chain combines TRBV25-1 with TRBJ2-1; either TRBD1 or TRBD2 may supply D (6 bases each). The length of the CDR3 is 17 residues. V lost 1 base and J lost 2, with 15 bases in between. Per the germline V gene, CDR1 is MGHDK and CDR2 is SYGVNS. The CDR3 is CASSEFRGDRAYNEQFF. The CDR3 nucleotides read TGTGCCAGCAGTGAATTTAGGGGGGACCGGGCCTACAATGAGCAGTTCTTC.

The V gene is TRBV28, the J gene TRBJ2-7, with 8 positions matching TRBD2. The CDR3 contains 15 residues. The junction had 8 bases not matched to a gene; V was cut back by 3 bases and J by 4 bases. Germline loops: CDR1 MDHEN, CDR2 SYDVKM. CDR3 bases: TGTGCCAGCAGTTTCGGTCTAGCGGGTTATTACGAGCAGTACTTC. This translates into CASSFGLAGYYEQYF.

CDR3 protein: CASSLATANQPQHF. CDR3 nucleotides: TGTGCCAGCAGCTTAGCAACAGCTAATCAGCCCCAGCATTTT. The V gene is TRBV7-8, the J gene TRBJ1-5; D uncertain. Germline CDR1 SGHVS, CDR2 FQNEAQ. The CDR3 runs to 14 residues. V was trimmed by 0 bases and J by 4 bases, leaving 7 bases between them.

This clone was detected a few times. CDR3 DNA: TGTGCCAGCAGTGGGACTTCGGGACCGTTCTTC. It specifies CASSGTSGPFF. V and J are TRBV2 and TRBJ2-1; either TRBD1 or TRBD2 may fit D (5 bases each). Germline V gene sequence: CDR1 SNHLY, CDR2 FYNNEI. V lost 4 bases and J lost 15, with 13 bases in between. The CDR3 extends over 11 amino acids.

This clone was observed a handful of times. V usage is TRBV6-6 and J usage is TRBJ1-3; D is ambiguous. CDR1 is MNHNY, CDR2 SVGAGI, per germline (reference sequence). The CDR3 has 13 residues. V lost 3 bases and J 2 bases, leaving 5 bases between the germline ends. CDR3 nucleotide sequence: TGTGCCAGCAGTTATGGACCTGGAAACACCATATATTTT. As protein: CASSYGPGNTIYF.

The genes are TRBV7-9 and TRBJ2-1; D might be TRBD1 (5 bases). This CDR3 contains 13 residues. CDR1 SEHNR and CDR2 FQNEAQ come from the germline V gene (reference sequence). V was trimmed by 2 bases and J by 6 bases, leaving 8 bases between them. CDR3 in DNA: TGTGCCAGCAGCTTATCGACAGTCAATGAGCAGTTCTTC. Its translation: CASSLSTVNEQFF. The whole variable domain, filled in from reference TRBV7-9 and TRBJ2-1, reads DTGVSQNPRHKITKRGQNVTFRCDPISEHNRLYWYRQTLGQGPEFLTYFQNEAQLEKSRLLSDRFSAERPKGSFSTLEIQRTEQGDSAMYLCASSLSTVNEQFFGPGTRLTVL.

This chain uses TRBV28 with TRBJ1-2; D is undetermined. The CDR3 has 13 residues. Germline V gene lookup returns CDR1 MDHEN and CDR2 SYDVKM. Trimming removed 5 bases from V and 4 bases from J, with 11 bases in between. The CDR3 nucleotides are TGTGCCAGCAGTCCGTCTACGCCCTATGGCTACACCTTC. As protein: CASSPSTPYGYTF.

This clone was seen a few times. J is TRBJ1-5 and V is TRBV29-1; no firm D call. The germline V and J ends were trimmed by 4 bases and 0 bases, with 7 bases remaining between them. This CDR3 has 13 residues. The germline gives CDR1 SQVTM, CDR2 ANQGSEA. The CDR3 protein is CSVGQHSNQPQHF. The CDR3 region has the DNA TGCAGCGTTGGGCAACATAGCAATCAGCCCCAGCATTTT.

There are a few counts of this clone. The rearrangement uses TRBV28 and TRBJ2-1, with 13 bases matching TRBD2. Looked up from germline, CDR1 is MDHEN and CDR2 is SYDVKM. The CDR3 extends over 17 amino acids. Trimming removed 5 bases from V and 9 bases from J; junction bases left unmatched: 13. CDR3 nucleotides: TGTGCCAGCAGTGACTGGATCGGGACTAGCGGGGCTGTTGAGCAGTTCTTC. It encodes CASSDWIGTSGAVEQFF.

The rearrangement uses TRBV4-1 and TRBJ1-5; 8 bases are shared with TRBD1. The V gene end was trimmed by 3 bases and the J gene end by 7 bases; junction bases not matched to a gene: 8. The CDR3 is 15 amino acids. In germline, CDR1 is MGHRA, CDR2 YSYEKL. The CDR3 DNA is TGCGCCAGCAGCCACACGGACAGGGAACGGCAGCCCCAGCATTTT. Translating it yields CASSHTDRERQPQHF.

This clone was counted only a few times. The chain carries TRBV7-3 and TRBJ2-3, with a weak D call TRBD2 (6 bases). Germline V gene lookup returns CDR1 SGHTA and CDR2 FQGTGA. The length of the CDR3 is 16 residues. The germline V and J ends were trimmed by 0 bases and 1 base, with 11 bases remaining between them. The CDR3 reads CASSLTMGEGTDTQYF. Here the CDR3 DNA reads TGTGCCAGCAGCTTAACTATGGGGGAGGGCACAGATACGCAGTATTTT.